Presented here are 8 T cell receptor beta chains from one specimen sequenced in a study of blood T cell repertoires in COVID-19. Profiled with immunoSEQ multiplex PCR; TCRdb holds only in-frame clones, not every one. The table includes approximately 220,000 clones, 84% detected once. Input material: PBMCs or T cells enriched from blood (not recorded which). These receptors were obtained from a woman aged 40 to 50 who had recovered from COVID-19.

This rearrangement joins TRBV28 to TRBJ1-3, with 8 positions matching TRBD1. The V and J ends lost 5 bases and 3 bases, in that order; junction bases with no gene match: 6. There are 15 residues in the CDR3. CDR1 and CDR2 (germline): MDHEN, SYDVKM. CDR3 bases: TGTGCCAGCAGTCCGGACAGGGAGATTGGAAACACCATATATTTT. The encoded protein is CASSPDREIGNTIYF.

V usage is TRBV3-1 (or the pseudogene TRBV3-2) and J usage is TRBJ1-1, with 12 bases that match TRBD1. CDR3 size: 15 residues. With 4 bases clipped from V and 5 bases from J, the junction kept 5 bases outside the gene matches. Germline CDR1 LGHDT, CDR2 YNNKEL (reference sequence). As DNA, the CDR3 is TGTGCCAGCAGCCCTGGGACAGGGGGCAAGACTGAAGCTTTCTTT. This encodes CASSPGTGGKTEAFF.

The chain is built from TRBV5-1 and TRBJ2-3; TRBD2 matches at 8 bases. This CDR3 spans 15 amino acids. Germline V gives CDR1 SGHRS, CDR2 YFSETQ. The ends lost 1 base at V and 2 bases at J; junction bases unmatched: 3. The CDR3, as DNA: TGCGCCAGCAGCTTGAATAGCGGGAACACAGATACGCAGTATTTT. This codes for CASSLNSGNTDTQYF.

The V and J genes are TRBV12-3 or TRBV12-4 and TRBJ1-1, with 7 bases identical to TRBD1. J was trimmed by 6 bases and V by 6 bases; bases with no gene match: 7. CDR3 length: 13 amino acids. The CDR3 nucleotides read TGTGCCAGCAGGACAGGGTCGGTTTCTGAAGCTTTCTTT. This encodes CASRTGSVSEAFF.

The rearrangement joins TRBV7-9 to TRBJ1-1, with no clear D. The germline gives CDR1 SEHNR, CDR2 FQNEAQ (reference sequence). The V end was cut by 5 bases, the J end by 3 bases, with 10 bases between. The CDR3 is 13 residues long. The DNA of the CDR3 is TGTGCCAGCAGCCCACAAGGAGACACTGAAGCTTTCTTT. This gives the protein CASSPQGDTEAFF.

J is TRBJ1-2 and V is TRBV12-3 or TRBV12-4; D unclear. V dropped 3 bases and J dropped 0 bases, with 5 bases sitting between them. This CDR3 spans 13 amino acids. The CDR3 loop is CASSFRPNYGYTF. For the CDR3, the DNA is TGTGCCAGCAGTTTTCGTCCTAACTATGGCTACACCTTC.

V usage is TRBV30 and J usage is TRBJ2-7; 7 bases fit TRBD1. Germline CDR1 reads GTSNPN; CDR2 reads SVGIG (reference sequence). The CDR3 is 15 residues long. V was pared by 3 bases and J by 0 bases, with 8 bases of the junction left unmatched. CDR3: CAWSTGAYGSYEQYF. Written as DNA, the CDR3 is TGTGCCTGGAGCACAGGGGCCTATGGCTCCTACGAGCAGTACTTC.

The chain employs TRBV10-3 and TRBJ1-1, with unresolved D. Germline V gene data show CDR1 as ENHRY and CDR2 as SYGVKD. The CDR3 spans 12 residues. V was pared by 6 bases and J by 0 bases, with 5 bases between. This CDR3 is CAIRQMNTEAFF. CDR3 sequence (DNA): TGTGCCATCAGACAAATGAACACTGAAGCTTTCTTT.